This T cell receptor beta chain stems from a study of blood T cell repertoires in COVID-19. Using immunoSEQ multiplex PCR, the repertoire was profiled, and TCRdb retains in-frame clones only, with some absent. The sample carries some 270,000 clones, around 89% recorded once. This CDR3 has 13 amino acids. Germline loops: CDR1 SGHTA, CDR2 FQGNSA. V lost 3 bases and J 5 bases, leaving 10 bases between the germline ends. The gene calls are TRBV7-2 and TRBJ1-2; maybe TRBD1 (6 bases). The specimen sequenced was peripheral blood. The clonotype comes from a man between 25 and 39 years old with acute or convalescent COVID-19. CDR3 amino acids: CASSFGTLYGYTF. The CDR3 nucleotides read TGTGCCAGCAGCTTCGGGACACTTTATGGCTACACCTTC.